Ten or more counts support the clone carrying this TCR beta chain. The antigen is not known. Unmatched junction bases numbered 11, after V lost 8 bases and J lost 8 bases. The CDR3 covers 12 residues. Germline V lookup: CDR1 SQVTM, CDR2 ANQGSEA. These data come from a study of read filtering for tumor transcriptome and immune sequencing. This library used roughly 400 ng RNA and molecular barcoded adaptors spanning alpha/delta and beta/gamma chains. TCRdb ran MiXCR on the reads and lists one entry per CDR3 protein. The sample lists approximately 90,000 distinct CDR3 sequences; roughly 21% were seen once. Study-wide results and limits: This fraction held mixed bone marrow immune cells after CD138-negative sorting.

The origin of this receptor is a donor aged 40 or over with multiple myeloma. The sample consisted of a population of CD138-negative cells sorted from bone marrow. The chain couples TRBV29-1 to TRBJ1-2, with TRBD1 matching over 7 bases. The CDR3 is CSLTDRAGGYTF. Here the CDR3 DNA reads TGCAGCCTGACCGACAGGGCAGGCGGCTACACCTTC.